Shown below are 20 T cell receptor beta chains from a single sample sequenced in a study of T-cell reconstitution after alpha-beta-depleted transplantation in children listed by TCRdb under 2016. The intended sense of this specimen's treatment or condition label: allogeneic hematopoietic cell transplantation with graft depleted of TCRalphabeta T cells and CD19 B cells. Library preparation used PCR. Sequencer: Illumina HiSeq 2500. TCR library preparation used molecular barcoding, with unique molecular identifiers applied to normalize quantification of the TCRbeta repertoire. TCRdb applied fastp at Q25 and MiXCR to the public reads, then kept only in-frame beta chains. Rows are unified per CDR3 protein, each entry keeping the most common DNA and genes. For this sample there are fewer than 550,000 distinct CDR3 sequences; around 15% appear just once. The top ten constitute 29% of the sample. The sequencing here drew on PBMCs, mostly from graft donor cells, taken 360 days after TCRalphabeta/CD19-depleted stem cell transplant. The receptors come from a boy less than two years old who had a stem cell transplant for Wiskott-Aldrich syndrome, so the T cells may come from the graft donor.

This clonotype was detected only a few times. The chain recombines TRBV7-2 with TRBJ2-3, with a tentative D call TRBD2 (5 bases). V lost 5 bases to trimming and J lost 8 bases, with 14 bases between them. The CDR3 sequence is 13 residues long. The V gene's germline CDR1 is SGHTA and CDR2 FQGNSA. CDR3 in DNA: TGTGCCAGCAGCCCCGCCCCCCGGGGTACGCAGTATTTT. Translated, it gives CASSPAPRGTQYF.

This clonotype occurred a few times. The chain couples TRBV9 to TRBJ2-3; D is ambiguous. The V gene lost 1 base and the J gene lost 4 bases, with 10 bases spanning the gap. The CDR3 has 14 amino acids. Germline V gene data show CDR1 as SGDLS and CDR2 as YYNGEE. In DNA form, the CDR3 reads TGTGCCAGCAGCGTATTCCCTAGGGCAGATACGCAGTATTTT. Its translation: CASSVFPRADTQYF.

This clonotype was seen more than once but under ten times. Here the CDR3 DNA reads TGTGCCAGCAGGCTCCGGGACAAGCCTACCTACGAGCAGTACTTC. Its translation: CASRLRDKPTYEQYF. The rearrangement links TRBV27 to TRBJ2-7; TRBD1 might be the D (6 bases). With 6 bases removed from V and 2 bases from J, the gap between germline ends came to 17 bases. The CDR3 contains 15 residues. The V gene's germline CDR1 is MNHEY and CDR2 SMNVEV (reference sequence).

V is TRBV12-3 or TRBV12-4 and J is TRBJ2-2; TRBD2 matches 14 bases. This CDR3 region has 21 residues. V lost 2 bases to trimming and J lost 1 base; unmatched junction nucleotides: 12. CDR3 region: CASSLRISQGLAGGNTGELFF. CDR3 DNA sequence: TGTGCCAGCAGTTTACGGATATCCCAAGGACTAGCGGGAGGGAACACCGGGGAGCTGTTTTTT.

This sequence joins TRBV4-3 and TRBJ2-2, with 13 nucleotides matching TRBD2. Germline trimming cut 4 bases from V and 7 bases from J; bases unmatched to any gene: 6. The CDR3 spans 16 residues. Looked up from germline, CDR1 is LGHNA and CDR2 is YSLEER. CDR3 residues: CASSPGTSGIDGELFF. The CDR3 nucleotides are TGCGCCAGCAGCCCGGGGACTAGCGGGATCGACGGGGAGCTGTTTTTT.

This clonotype was seen a few times. The chain is built from TRBV11-2 and TRBJ2-3, with TRBD2 matching 8 bases. The CDR3 extends over 20 amino acids. Germline-derived CDR1 and CDR2 are SGHAT and FQNNGV. V shed 5 bases and J 1 base; nucleotides not matched to a gene: 20. CDR3 region: CASSHSLGAGALTRTDTQYF. CDR3 DNA sequence: TGTGCCAGCAGCCACTCCCTAGGAGCGGGAGCCCTCACCCGCACAGATACGCAGTATTTT.

The V and J genes are TRBV5-5 and TRBJ2-7; D may be TRBD1 (6 bases). V lost 4 bases, J lost 2 bases, and 16 bases lay in between. Looked up from germline, CDR1 is SGHKS and CDR2 is YYEKEE (reference sequence). The CDR3 is made up of 15 amino acids. The CDR3 DNA follows: TGTGCCAGCAGCGTCACAGGGACCCGCACCTACGAGCAGTACTTC. Residues: CASSVTGTRTYEQYF.

This chain links TRBV6-6 with TRBJ1-1; D is unclear. CDR1 is MNHNY and CDR2 is SVGAGI in the germline V gene (reference sequence). The V and J ends lost 10 bases and 6 bases respectively, with 12 bases between them. The CDR3 contains 11 residues. The CDR3 DNA is TGTGCCACGACTACGTCCGCTGAAGCTTTCTTT. It codes for CATTTSAEAFF.

The table lists this clonotype with a few counts. This chain joins TRBV7-8 and TRBJ2-1, with D tentatively TRBD2 (5 bases). CDR3 length equals 14 residues. V was pared by 2 bases and J by 7 bases, with 12 bases between. Germline values: CDR1 SGHVS, CDR2 FQNEAQ. The CDR3 is CASSLITSPNEQFF. DNA of the CDR3: TGTGCCAGCAGCTTAATTACTAGTCCAAATGAGCAGTTCTTC.

As DNA, the CDR3 is TGTGCCAGCAGTGAGGGTCGACAGGTGAGCAACGAGCAGTACTTC. This encodes CASSEGRQVSNEQYF. This rearrangement joins TRBV2 to TRBJ2-7; perhaps TRBD1 as D (6 bases). This CDR3 spans 15 amino acids. The V end lost 3 bases, the J end lost 5 bases, and 17 bases lay between the germline ends. Per the germline V gene, CDR1 is SNHLY and CDR2 is FYNNEI.

A word on this clonotype: With a much larger clone just one base away, this may be a read error. V gene TRBV7-2 combines with J gene TRBJ2-7; perhaps TRBD1 as D (6 bases). CDR1 is SGHTA, CDR2 FQGNSA, per germline. V lost 5 bases to trimming and J lost 6 bases, with 8 bases between them. CDR3 length equals 11 residues. Written as DNA, the CDR3 is TGTGCCAGCAGCCGCAGGGGCGAGCAGTACTTC. It specifies CASSRRGEQYF.

The chain uses TRBV5-1 and TRBJ2-3; TRBD1 might be the D (6 bases). This CDR3 has 16 amino acids. Germline assignment: CDR1 SGHRS and CDR2 YFSETQ. Trimming pared 0 bases from V and 3 bases from J, leaving 14 bases between. This CDR3 reads CASSLGVTGRTDTQYF. The CDR3 DNA follows: TGCGCCAGCAGCTTGGGGGTCACAGGGAGAACAGATACGCAGTATTTT.

The chain employs TRBV4-3 and TRBJ2-2; perhaps TRBD1 as D (6 bases). CDR3 length: 18 amino acids. Germline V gene data show CDR1 as LGHNA and CDR2 as YSLEER. Trimming removed 3 bases at V and 6 bases at J, with 23 bases between. The CDR3 loop is CASSQAYRVGIKAGELFF. The CDR3 nucleotides read TGCGCCAGCAGCCAGGCTTACAGGGTGGGAATTAAGGCCGGGGAGCTGTTTTTT.

The CDR3 loop is CASSLSAGTDTQYF. The CDR3 nucleotides are TGTGCCAGCAGCTTATCGGCAGGGACTGATACGCAGTATTTT. The chain links TRBV7-6 to TRBJ2-3; D may be TRBD2 (6 bases). CDR1 SGHVS and CDR2 FNYEAQ come from the germline V gene. CDR3 length: 14 amino acids. V shed 2 bases and J shed 6 bases, with 12 bases lying between them.

There are a few counts of this clonotype. This sequence joins TRBV24-1 and TRBJ2-1; 9 bases are shared with TRBD1. V was clipped by 5 bases and J by 3 bases; unmatched bases: 4. There are 15 residues in the CDR3. The germline V gene encodes CDR1 KGHDR and CDR2 SFDVKD. CDR3 sequence (DNA): TGTGCCACCAGTGGAAGGACAGGGGTCTACAATGAGCAGTTCTTC. Its protein product is CATSGRTGVYNEQFF.

This clonotype was seen a few times. J is TRBJ2-1 and V is TRBV20-1, with D perhaps matching TRBD2 (6 bases). The V end lost 1 base, the J end lost 8 bases, and 12 bases lay between the germline ends. This CDR3 has 13 amino acids. Germline values: CDR1 DFQATT, CDR2 SNEGSKA (reference sequence). In DNA form, the CDR3 reads TGCAGTGCTAGAGCTCTACTAGCCGATGAGCAGTTCTTC. This translates into CSARALLADEQFF.

This clonotype showed up just a few times. This chain connects TRBV27 to TRBJ2-7; the D is unclear. The germline V gene encodes CDR1 MNHEY and CDR2 SMNVEV (reference sequence). The CDR3 length is 14 residues. The germline V and J ends were trimmed by 3 bases and 2 bases, with 11 bases remaining between them. CDR3 loop: CASSFAGNPYEQYF. DNA for the CDR3: TGTGCCAGCAGTTTTGCTGGGAACCCCTACGAGCAGTACTTC.

V is TRBV5-1 and J is TRBJ2-7, with D perhaps matching TRBD1 or TRBD2 (5 bases each). V gave up 4 bases and J gave up 0 bases, with 14 bases separating them. The germline V gene has CDR1 SGHRS and CDR2 YFSETQ. The CDR3 is 15 residues long. The CDR3 sequence: CASSLGPTSSYEQYF. For the CDR3, the DNA is TGCGCCAGCAGCCTGGGACCGACCAGCTCCTACGAGCAGTACTTC.

This clonotype was detected a few times. The V and J genes are TRBV5-1 and TRBJ1-1; tentative D call: TRBD1 (5 bases). CDR3 size: 15 residues. V shed 4 bases and J shed 0 bases, with 13 bases lying between them. CDR1 is SGHRS and CDR2 is YFSETQ in the germline V gene. For the CDR3, the DNA is TGCGCCAGCAGCCTCCCCGCAGGGATGAACACTGAAGCTTTCTTT. It specifies CASSLPAGMNTEAFF.

This clonotype was found once. The chain employs TRBV12-3 or TRBV12-4 and TRBJ2-5; the match to TRBD1 covers 9 bases. The CDR3 has 15 residues. V lost 3 bases, J lost 4 bases, and 6 bases stayed unmatched. CDR3 residues: CASSFPGTGLETQYF. The CDR3 DNA is TGTGCCAGCAGTTTCCCCGGGACAGGGTTAGAGACCCAGTACTTC.